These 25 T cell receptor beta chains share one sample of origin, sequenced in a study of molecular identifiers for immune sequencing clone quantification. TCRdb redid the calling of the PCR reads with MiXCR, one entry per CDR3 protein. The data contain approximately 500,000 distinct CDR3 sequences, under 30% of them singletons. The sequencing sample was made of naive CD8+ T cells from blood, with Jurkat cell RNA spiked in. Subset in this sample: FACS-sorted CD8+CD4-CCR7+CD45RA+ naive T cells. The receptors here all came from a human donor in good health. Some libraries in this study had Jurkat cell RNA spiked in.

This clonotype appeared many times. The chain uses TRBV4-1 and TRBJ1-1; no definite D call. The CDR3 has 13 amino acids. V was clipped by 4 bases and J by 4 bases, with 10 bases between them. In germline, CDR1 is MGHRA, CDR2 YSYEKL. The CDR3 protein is CASSPKFSTEAFF. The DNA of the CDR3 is TGCGCCAGCAGCCCCAAGTTCAGCACTGAAGCTTTCTTT.

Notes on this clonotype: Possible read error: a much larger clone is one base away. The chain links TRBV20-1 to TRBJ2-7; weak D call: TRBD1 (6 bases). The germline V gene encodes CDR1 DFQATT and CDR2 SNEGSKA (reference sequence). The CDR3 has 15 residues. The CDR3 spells CGARGFVHVGYEQYF. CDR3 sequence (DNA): TGCGGTGCTAGGGGGTTCGTACATGTGGGGTACGAGCAGTACTTC.

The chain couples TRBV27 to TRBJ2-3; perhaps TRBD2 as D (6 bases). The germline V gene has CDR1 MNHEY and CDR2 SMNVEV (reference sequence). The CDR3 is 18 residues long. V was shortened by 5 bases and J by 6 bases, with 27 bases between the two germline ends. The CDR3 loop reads CASSPLKRVRPAGDTQYF. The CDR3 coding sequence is TGTGCCAGCAGTCCTCTGAAGCGGGTTCGGCCCGCGGGTGATACGCAGTATTTT.

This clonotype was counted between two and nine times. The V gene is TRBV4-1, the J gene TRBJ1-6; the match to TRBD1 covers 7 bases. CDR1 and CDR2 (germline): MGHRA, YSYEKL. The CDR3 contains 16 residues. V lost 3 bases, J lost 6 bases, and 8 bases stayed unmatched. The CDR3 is CASSHQTGATNSPLHF. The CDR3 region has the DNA TGCGCCAGCAGCCACCAAACAGGGGCGACTAATTCACCCCTCCACTTT.

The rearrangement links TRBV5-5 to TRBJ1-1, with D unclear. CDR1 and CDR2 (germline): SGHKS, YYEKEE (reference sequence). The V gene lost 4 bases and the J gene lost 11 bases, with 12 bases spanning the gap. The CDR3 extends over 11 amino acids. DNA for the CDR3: TGTGCCAGCAGCCTTACCACCTTGGCTTTCTTT. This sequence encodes CASSLTTLAFF.

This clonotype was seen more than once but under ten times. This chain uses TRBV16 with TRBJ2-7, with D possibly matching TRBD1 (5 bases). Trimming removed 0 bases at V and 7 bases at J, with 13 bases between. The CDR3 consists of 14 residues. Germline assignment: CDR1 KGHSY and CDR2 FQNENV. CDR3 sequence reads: CASSQSIDRREQYF. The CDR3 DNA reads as TGTGCCAGCAGCCAATCGATAGACAGAAGGGAGCAGTACTTC. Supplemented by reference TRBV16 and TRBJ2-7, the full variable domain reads GEEVAQTPKHLVRGEGQKAKLYCAPIKGHSYVFWYQQVLKNEFKFLISFQNENVFDETGMPKERFSAKCLPNSPCSLEIQATKLEDSAVYFCASSQSIDRREQYFGPGTRLTVT.

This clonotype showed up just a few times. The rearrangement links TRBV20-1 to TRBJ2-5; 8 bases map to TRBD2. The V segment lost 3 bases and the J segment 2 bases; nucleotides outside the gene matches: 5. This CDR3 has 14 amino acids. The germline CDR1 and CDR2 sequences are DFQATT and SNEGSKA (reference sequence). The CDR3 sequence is CSARGAGVQETQYF. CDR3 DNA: TGCAGTGCTAGGGGAGCGGGGGTACAAGAGACCCAGTACTTC.

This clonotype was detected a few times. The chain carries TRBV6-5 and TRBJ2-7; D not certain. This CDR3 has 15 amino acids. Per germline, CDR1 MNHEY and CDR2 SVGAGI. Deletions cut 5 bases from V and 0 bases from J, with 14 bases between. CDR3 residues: CASSAGPRYSYEQYF. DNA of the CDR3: TGTGCCAGCAGTGCCGGGCCGAGGTACTCCTACGAGCAGTACTTC.

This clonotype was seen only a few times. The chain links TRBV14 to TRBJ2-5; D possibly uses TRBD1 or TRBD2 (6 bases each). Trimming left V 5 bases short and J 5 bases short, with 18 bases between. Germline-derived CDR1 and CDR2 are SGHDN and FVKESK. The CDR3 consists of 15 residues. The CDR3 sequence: CASSVRPGGRETQYF. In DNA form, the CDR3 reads TGTGCCAGCAGCGTACGTCCCGGGGGCCGCGAGACCCAGTACTTC.

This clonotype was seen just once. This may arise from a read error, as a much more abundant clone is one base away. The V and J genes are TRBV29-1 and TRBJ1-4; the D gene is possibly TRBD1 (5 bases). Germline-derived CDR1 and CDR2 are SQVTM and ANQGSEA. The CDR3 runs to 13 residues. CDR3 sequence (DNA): TGCAGCGCCGTGGGGGGAAGAAATGAAAAACTGTATTTT. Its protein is CSAVGGRNEKLYF. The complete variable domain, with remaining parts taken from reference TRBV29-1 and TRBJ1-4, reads SAVISQKPSRDICQRGTSLTIQCQVDSQVTMMFWYRQQPGQSLTLIATANQGSEATYESGFVIDKFPISRPNLTFSTLTVSNMSPEDSSIYLCSAVGGRNEKLYFGSGTQLSVL.

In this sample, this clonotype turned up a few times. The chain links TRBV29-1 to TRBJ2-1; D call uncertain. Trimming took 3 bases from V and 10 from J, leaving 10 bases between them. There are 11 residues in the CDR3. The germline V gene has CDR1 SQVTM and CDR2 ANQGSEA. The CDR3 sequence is CSVEILREQFF. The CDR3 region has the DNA TGCAGCGTTGAGATTCTGAGGGAGCAGTTCTTC.

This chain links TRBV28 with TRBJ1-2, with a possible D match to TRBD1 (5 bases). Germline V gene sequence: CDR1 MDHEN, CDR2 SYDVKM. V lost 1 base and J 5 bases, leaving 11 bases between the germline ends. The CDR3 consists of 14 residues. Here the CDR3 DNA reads TGTGCCAGCAGTTTATCCGGGGCCCTATATGGCTACACCTTC. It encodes CASSLSGALYGYTF.

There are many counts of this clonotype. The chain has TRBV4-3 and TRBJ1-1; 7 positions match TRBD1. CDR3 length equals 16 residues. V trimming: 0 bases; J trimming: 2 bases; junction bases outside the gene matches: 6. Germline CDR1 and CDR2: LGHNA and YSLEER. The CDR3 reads CASSQERQGENTEAFF. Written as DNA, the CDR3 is TGCGCCAGCAGCCAAGAAAGGCAGGGGGAAAACACTGAAGCTTTCTTT.

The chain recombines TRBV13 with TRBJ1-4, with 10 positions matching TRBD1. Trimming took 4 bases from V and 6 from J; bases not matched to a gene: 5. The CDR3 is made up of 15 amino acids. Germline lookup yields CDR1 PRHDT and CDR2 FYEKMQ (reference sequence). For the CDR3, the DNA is TGTGCCAGCAGCTCGACCGGGACAGGGGATGAAAAACTGTTTTTT. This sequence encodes CASSSTGTGDEKLFF.

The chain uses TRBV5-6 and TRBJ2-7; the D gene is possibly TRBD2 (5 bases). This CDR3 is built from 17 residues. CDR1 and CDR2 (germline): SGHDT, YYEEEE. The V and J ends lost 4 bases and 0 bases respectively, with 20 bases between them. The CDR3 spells CASSAPEYEGYSYEQYF. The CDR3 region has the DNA TGTGCCAGCAGCGCTCCGGAATACGAGGGCTACTCCTACGAGCAGTACTTC.

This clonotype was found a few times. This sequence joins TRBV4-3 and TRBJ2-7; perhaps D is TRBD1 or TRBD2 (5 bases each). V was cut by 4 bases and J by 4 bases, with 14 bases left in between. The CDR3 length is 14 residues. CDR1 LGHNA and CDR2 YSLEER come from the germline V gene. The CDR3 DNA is TGCGCCAGCAGCCCCGGTGGGGGTGATTACGAGCAGTACTTC. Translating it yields CASSPGGGDYEQYF.

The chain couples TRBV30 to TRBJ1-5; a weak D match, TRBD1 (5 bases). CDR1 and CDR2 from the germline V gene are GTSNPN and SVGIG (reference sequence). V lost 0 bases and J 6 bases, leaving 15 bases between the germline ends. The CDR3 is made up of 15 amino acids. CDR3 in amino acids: CAWSVLFGDSQPQHF. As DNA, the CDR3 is TGTGCCTGGAGTGTACTATTTGGTGACAGTCAGCCCCAGCATTTT.

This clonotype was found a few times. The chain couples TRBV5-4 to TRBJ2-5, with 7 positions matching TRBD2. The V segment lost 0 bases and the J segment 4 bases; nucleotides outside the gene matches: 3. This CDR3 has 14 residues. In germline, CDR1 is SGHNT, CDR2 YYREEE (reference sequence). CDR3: CASSLGGEGETQYF. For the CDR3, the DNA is TGTGCCAGCAGCTTGGGGGGGGAGGGAGAGACCCAGTACTTC.

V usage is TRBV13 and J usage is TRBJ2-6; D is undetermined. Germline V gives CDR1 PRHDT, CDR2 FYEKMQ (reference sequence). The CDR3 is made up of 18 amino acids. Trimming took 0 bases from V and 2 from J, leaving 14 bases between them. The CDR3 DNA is TGTGCCAGCAGCTTAGGGTCACCTAGTCAAGCTGGGGCCAACGTCCTGACTTTC. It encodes CASSLGSPSQAGANVLTF. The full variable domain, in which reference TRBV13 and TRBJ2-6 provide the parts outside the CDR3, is AAGVIQSPRHLIKEKRETATLKCYPIPRHDTVYWYQQGPGQDPQFLISFYEKMQSDKGSIPDRFSAQQFSDYHSELNMSSLELGDSALYFCASSLGSPSQAGANVLTFGAGSRLTVL.

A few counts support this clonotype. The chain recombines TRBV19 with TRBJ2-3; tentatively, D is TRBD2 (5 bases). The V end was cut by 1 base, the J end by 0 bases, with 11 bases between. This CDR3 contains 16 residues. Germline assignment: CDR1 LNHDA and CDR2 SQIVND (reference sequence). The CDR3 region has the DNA TGTGCCAGTAGTATAGGAGCACCGGGGAGCACAGATACGCAGTATTTT. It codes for CASSIGAPGSTDTQYF.

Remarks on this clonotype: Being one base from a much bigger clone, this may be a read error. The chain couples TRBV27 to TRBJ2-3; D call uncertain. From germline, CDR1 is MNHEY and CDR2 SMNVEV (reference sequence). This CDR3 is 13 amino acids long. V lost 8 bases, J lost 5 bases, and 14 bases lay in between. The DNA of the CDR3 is TGTGCCAGCGGTTCTCTCAAATTAGATACGCAGTATTTT. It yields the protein CASGSLKLDTQYF.

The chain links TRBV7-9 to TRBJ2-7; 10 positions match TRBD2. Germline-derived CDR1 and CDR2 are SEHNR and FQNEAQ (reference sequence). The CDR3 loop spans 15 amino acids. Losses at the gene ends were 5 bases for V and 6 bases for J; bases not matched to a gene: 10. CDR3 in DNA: TGTGCCAGCAGCCCTAGCGGGGGACTTCCTACCGAGCAGTACTTC. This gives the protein CASSPSGGLPTEQYF.

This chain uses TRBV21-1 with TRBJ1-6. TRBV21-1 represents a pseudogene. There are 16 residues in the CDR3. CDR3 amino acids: CASTPGGREGRSPLHF. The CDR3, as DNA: TGTGCCAGCACTCCGGGAGGCAGGGAGGGAAGGTCACCCCTCCACTTT.

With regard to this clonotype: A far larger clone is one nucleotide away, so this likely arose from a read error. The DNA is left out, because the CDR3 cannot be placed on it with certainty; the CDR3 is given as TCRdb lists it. This CDR3 reads CASSFGTGTYERYF. The chain joins TRBV19 to TRBJ2-7; the D call of TRBD1 is as the table states it, not checked on the DNA. The CDR3 contains 14 residues when both ends are counted. Per the germline V gene, CDR1 is LNHDA and CDR2 is SQIVND (reference sequence).

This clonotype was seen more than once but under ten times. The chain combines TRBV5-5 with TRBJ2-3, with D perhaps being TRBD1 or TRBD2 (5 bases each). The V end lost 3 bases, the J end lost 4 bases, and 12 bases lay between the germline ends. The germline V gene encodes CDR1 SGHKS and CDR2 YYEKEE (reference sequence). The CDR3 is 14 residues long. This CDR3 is CASSWGSGADTQYF. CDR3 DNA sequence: TGTGCCAGCAGCTGGGGCTCCGGGGCAGATACGCAGTATTTT. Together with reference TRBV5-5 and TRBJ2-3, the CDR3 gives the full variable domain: DAGVTQSPTHLIKTRGQQVTLRCSPISGHKSVSWYQQVLGQGPQFIFQYYEKEERGRGNFPDRFSARQFPNYSSELNVNALLLGDSALYLCASSWGSGADTQYFGPGTRLTVL.